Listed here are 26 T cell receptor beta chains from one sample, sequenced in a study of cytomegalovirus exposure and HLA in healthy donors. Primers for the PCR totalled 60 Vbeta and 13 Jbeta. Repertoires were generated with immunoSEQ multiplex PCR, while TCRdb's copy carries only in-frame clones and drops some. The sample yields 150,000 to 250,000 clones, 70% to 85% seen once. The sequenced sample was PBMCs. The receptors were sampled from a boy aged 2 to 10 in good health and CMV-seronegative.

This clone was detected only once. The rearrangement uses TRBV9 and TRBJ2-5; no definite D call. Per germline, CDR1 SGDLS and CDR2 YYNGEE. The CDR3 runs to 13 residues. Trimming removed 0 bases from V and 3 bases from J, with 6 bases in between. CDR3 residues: CASSVGQKETQYF. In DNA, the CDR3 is TGTGCCAGCAGCGTAGGTCAGAAAGAGACCCAGTACTTC.

The CDR3 spells CAIGGTGGPYEQYF. The CDR3 DNA sequence: TGTGCCATCGGCGGGACAGGGGGCCCCTACGAGCAGTACTTC. The rearrangement joins TRBV10-3 to TRBJ2-7, with 12 positions matching TRBD1. V was clipped by 8 bases and J by 2 bases; unmatched bases: 4. Germline assignment: CDR1 ENHRY and CDR2 SYGVKD. The length of the CDR3 is 14 residues.

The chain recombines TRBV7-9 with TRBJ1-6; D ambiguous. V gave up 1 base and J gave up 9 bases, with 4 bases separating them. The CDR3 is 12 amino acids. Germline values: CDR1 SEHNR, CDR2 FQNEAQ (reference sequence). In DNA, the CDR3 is TGTGCCAGCAGCTTAGAGAGTTCACCCCTCCACTTT. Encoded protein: CASSLESSPLHF.

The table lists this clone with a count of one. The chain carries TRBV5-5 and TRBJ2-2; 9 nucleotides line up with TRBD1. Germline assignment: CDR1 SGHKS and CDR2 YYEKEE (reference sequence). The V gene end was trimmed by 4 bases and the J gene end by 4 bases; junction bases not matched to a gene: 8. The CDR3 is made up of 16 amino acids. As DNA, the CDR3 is TGTGCCAGCAGCCGACAACAGGGGGCAAGCACCGGGGAGCTGTTTTTT. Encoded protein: CASSRQQGASTGELFF.

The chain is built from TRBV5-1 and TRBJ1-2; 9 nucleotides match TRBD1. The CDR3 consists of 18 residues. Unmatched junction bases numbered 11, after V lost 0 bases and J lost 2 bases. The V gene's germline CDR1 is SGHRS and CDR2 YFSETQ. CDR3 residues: CASSLVPPGTGINYGYTF. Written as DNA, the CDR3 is TGCGCCAGCAGCTTGGTGCCCCCCGGGACAGGGATCAACTATGGCTACACCTTC.

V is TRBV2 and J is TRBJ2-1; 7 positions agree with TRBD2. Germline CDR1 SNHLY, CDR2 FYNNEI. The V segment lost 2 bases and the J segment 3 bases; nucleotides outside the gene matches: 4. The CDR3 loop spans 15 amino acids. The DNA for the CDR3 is TGTGCCAGCAGTGAAAATCGGGGGGTCTACAATGAGCAGTTCTTC. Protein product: CASSENRGVYNEQFF.

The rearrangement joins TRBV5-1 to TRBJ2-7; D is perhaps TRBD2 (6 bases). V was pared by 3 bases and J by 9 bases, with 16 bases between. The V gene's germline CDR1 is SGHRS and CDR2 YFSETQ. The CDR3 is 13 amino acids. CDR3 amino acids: CASSWDADGRQYF. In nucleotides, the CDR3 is TGCGCCAGCAGCTGGGACGCCGACGGGAGGCAGTACTTC.

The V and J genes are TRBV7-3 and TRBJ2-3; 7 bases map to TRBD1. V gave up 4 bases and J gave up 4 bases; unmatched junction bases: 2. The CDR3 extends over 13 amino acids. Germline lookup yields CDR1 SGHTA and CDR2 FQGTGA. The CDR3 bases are TGTGCCAGCAGCTCCCAGGGGGCAGATACGCAGTATTTT. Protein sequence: CASSSQGADTQYF.

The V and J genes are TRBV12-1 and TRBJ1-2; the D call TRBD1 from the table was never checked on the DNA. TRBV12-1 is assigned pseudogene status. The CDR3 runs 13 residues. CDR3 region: CASGTGEDYGYTF. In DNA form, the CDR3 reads TGTGCCAGCGGGACAGGGGAAGACTATGGCTACACCTTC.

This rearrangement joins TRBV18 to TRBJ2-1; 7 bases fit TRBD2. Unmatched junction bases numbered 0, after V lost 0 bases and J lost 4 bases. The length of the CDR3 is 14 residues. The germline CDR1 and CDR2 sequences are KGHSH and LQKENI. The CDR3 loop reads CASSPPGGYNEQFF. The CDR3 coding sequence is TGTGCCAGCTCACCACCGGGGGGGTACAATGAGCAGTTCTTC.

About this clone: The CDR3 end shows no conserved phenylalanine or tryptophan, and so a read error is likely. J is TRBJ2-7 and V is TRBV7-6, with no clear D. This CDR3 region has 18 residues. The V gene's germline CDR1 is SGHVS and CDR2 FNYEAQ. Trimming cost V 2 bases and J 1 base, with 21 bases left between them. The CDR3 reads CASSLNFRRLDLSYEQYL. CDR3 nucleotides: TGTGCCAGCAGCTTAAATTTTAGGAGACTGGATCTTTCCTACGAGCAGTACCTC.

The CDR3 is CASSPNPEYIDTEAFF. CDR3 nucleotides: TGTGCCAGCTCACCTAATCCCGAATATATAGACACTGAAGCTTTCTTT. This chain links TRBV18 with TRBJ1-1; D is uncertain. The CDR3 has 16 residues. V was shortened by 3 bases and J by 3 bases, with 17 bases between the two germline ends. Germline V gives CDR1 KGHSH, CDR2 LQKENI. The variable domain in full, completed from reference TRBV18 and TRBJ1-1, reads NAGVMQNPRHLVRRRGQEARLRCSPMKGHSHVYWYRQLPEEGLKFMVYLQKENIIDESGMPKERFSAEFPKEGPSILRIQQVVRGDSAAYFCASSPNPEYIDTEAFFGQGTRLTVV.

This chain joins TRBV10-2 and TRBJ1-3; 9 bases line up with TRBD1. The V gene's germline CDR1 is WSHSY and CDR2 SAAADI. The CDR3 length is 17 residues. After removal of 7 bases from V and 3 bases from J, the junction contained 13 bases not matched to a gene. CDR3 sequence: CASNFGTGTSGGNTIYF. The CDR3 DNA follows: TGCGCCAGCAATTTTGGGACAGGGACGTCGGGTGGAAACACCATATATTTT.

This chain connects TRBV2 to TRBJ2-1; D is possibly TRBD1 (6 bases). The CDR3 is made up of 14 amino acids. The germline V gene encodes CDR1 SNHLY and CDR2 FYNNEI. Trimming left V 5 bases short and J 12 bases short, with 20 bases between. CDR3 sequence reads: CASSLTPRGHGQFF. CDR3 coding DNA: TGTGCCAGCAGTCTCACGCCCAGGGGTCACGGGCAGTTCTTC.

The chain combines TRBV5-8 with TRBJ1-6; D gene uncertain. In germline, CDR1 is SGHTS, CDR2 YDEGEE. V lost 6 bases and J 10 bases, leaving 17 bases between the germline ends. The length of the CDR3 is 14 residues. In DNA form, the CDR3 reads TGTGCCAGCAAACCAAGAGGGTTTCGCTCACCCCTCCACTTT. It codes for CASKPRGFRSPLHF.

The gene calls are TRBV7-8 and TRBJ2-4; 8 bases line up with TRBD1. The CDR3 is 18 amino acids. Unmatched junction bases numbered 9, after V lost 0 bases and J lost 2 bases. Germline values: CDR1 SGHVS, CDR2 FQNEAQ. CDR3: CASSLARGTGRPKNIQYF. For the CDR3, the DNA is TGTGCCAGCAGCTTAGCTCGTGGGACAGGCCGACCCAAAAACATTCAGTACTTC.

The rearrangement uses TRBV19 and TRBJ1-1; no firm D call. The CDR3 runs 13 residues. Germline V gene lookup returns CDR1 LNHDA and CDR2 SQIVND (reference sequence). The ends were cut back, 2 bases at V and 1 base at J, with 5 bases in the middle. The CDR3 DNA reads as TGTGCCAGTAGTATAACCAGGAACACTGAAGCTTTCTTT. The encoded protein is CASSITRNTEAFF. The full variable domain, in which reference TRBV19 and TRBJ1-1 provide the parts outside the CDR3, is DGGITQSPKYLFRKEGQNVTLSCEQNLNHDAMYWYRQDPGQGLRLIYYSQIVNDFQKGDIAEGYSVSREKKESFPLTVTSAQKNPTAFYLCASSITRNTEAFFGQGTRLTVV.

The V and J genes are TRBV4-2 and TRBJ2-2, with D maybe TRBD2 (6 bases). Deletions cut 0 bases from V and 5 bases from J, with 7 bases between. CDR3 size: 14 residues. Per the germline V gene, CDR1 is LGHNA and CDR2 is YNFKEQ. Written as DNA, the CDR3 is TGTGCCAGCAGCCAAGACCGGGGGACCGGGGAGCTGTTTTTT. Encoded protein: CASSQDRGTGELFF.

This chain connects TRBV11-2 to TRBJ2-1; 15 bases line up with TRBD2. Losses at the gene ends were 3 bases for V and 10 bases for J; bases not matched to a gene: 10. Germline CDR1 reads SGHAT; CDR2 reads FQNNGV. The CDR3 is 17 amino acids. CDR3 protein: CASSFARTSGGVTEQFF. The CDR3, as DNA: TGTGCCAGCAGCTTTGCCCGGACTAGCGGGGGGGTCACGGAGCAGTTCTTC.

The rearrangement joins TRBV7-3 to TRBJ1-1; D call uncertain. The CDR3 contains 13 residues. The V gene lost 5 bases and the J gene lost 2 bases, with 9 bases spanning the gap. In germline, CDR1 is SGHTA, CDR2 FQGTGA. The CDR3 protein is CASSRGINTEAFF. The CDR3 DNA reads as TGTGCCAGCAGCCGCGGAATTAACACTGAAGCTTTCTTT.

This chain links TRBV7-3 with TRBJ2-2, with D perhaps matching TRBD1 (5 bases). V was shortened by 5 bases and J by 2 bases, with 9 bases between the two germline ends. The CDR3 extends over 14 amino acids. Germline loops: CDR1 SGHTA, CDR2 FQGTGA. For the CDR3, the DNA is TGTGCCAGCAGCCAGGACACAAACACCGGGGAGCTGTTTTTT. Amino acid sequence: CASSQDTNTGELFF.

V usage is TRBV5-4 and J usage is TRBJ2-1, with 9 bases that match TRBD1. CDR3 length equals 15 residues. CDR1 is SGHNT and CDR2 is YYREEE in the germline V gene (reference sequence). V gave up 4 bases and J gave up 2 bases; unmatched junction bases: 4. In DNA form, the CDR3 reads TGTGCCAGCAGCCTAGGACAGGGGACCTACAATGAGCAGTTCTTC. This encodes CASSLGQGTYNEQFF.

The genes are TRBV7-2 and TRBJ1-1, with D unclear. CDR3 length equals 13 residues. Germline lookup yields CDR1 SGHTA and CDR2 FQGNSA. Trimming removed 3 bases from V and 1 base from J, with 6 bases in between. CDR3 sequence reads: CASSFPQNTEAFF. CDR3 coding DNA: TGTGCCAGCAGCTTCCCCCAGAACACTGAAGCTTTCTTT. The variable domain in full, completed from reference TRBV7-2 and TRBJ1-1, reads GAGVSQSPSNKVTEKGKDVELRCDPISGHTALYWYRQSLGQGLEFLIYFQGNSAPDKSGLPSDRFSAERTGGSVSTLTIQRTQQEDSAVYLCASSFPQNTEAFFGQGTRLTVV.

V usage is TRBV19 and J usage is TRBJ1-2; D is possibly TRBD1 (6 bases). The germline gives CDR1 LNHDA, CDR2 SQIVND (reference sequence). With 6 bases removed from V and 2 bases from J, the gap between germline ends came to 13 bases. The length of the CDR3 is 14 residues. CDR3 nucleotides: TGTGCCAGTAGGACGGGGGGCGCAAACTATGGCTACACCTTC. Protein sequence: CASRTGGANYGYTF. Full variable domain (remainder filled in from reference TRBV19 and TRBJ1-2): DGGITQSPKYLFRKEGQNVTLSCEQNLNHDAMYWYRQDPGQGLRLIYYSQIVNDFQKGDIAEGYSVSREKKESFPLTVTSAQKNPTAFYLCASRTGGANYGYTFGSGTRLTVV.

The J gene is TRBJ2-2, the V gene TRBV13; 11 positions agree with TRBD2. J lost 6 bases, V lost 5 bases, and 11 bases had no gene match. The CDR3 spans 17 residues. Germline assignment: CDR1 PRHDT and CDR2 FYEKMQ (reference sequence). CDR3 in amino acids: CASSLRLAGRAAGELFF. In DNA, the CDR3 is TGTGCCAGCAGCCTAAGACTAGCGGGGCGAGCGGCCGGGGAGCTGTTTTTT.

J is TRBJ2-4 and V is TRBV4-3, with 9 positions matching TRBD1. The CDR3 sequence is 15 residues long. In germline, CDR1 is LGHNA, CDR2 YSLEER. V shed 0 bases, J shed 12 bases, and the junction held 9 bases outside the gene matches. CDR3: CASSQDLGTGWYQYF. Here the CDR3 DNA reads TGCGCCAGCAGCCAAGATCTTGGGACAGGGTGGTATCAGTACTTC.